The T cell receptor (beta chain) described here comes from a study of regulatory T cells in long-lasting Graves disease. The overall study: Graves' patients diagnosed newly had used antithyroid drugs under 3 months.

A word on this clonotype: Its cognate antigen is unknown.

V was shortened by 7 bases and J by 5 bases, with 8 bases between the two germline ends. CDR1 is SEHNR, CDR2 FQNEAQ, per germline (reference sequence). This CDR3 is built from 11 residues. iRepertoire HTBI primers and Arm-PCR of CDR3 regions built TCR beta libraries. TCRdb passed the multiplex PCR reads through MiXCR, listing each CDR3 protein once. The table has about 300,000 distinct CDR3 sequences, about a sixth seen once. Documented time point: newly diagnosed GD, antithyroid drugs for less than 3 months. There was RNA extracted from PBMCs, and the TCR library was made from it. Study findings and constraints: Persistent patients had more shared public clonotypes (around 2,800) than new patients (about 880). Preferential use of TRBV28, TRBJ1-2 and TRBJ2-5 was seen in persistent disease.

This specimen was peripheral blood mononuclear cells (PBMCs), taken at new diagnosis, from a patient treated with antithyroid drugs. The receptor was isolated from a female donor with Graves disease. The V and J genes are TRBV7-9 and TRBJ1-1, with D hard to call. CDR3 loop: CASKLVTEAFF. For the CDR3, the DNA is TGTGCCAGCAAATTAGTTACTGAAGCTTTCTTT.